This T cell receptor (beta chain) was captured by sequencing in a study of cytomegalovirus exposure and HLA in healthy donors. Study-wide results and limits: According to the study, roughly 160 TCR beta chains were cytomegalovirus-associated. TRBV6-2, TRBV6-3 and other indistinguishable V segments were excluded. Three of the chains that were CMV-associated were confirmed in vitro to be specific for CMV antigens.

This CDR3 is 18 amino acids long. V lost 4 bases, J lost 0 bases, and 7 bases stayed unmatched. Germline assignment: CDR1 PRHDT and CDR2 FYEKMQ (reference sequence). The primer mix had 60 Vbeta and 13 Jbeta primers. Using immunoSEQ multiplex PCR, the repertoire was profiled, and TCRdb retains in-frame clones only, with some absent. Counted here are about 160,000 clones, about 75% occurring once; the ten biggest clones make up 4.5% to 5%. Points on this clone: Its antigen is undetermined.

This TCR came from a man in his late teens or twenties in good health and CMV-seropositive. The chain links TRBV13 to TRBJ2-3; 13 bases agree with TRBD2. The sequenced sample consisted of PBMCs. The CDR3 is CASSYGLAGDPSTDTQYF. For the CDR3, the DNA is TGTGCCAGCAGCTACGGACTAGCGGGAGACCCTAGCACAGATACGCAGTATTTT.